The entry below describes one TCR beta chain. TCRdb's table, derived via immunoSEQ multiplex PCR, lists solely in-frame clones and lacks some. The sample comprises over 2,500 clones, just over 20% of which are singletons, and 9.5% rests with the top ten. CDR3 length: 21 residues. The ends lost 1 base at V and 3 bases at J; junction bases unmatched: 18. Looked up from germline, CDR1 is SGHRS and CDR2 is YFSETQ. These data belong to a study of sequential checkpoint blockade in melanoma. Specified treatment: randomized to nivolumab then ipilimumab (arm A) or the reverse (arm B). This sample comprised tumor tissue (inferred from file names), obtained from a patient given nivolumab and ipilimumab in sequence. This receptor was taken from a human donor with melanoma. This chain joins TRBV5-1 and TRBJ2-1; 11 bases match TRBD2. CDR3 nucleotides: TGCGCCAGCAGCTTGTTCGGAGGTGCACTAGCGGGAGTGGGGGACTACAATGAGCAGTTCTTC. Amino acid sequence: CASSLFGGALAGVGDYNEQFF.